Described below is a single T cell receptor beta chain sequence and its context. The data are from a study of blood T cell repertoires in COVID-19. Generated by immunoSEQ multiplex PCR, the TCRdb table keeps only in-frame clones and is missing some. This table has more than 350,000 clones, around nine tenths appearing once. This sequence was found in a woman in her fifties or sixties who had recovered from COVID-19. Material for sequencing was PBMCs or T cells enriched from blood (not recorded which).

The CDR3 protein is CASSLGQGDYEQYF. The DNA for the CDR3 is TGTGCCAGCAGCTTGGGTCAGGGGGACTACGAGCAGTACTTC. The chain recombines TRBV5-4 with TRBJ2-7, with TRBD1 identical over 7 bases. This CDR3 has 14 residues. V shed 0 bases, J shed 3 bases, and the junction held 3 bases outside the gene matches. Germline V gene data show CDR1 as SGHNT and CDR2 as YYREEE (reference sequence).